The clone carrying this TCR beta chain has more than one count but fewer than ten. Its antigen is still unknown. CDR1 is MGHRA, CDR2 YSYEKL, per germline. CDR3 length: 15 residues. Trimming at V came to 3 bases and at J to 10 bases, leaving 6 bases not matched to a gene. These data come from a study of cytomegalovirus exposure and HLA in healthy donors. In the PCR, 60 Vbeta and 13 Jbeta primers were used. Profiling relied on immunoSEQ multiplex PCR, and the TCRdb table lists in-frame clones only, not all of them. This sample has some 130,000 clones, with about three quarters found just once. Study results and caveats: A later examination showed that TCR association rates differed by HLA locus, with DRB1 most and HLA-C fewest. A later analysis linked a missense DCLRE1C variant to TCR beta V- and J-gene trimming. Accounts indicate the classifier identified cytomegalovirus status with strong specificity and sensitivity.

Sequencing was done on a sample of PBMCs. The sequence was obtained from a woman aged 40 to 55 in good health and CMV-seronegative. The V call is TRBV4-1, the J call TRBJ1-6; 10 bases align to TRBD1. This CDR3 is CASSQEDRGLSPLHF. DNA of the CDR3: TGCGCCAGCAGCCAGGAAGACAGGGGGCTCTCACCCCTCCACTTT.